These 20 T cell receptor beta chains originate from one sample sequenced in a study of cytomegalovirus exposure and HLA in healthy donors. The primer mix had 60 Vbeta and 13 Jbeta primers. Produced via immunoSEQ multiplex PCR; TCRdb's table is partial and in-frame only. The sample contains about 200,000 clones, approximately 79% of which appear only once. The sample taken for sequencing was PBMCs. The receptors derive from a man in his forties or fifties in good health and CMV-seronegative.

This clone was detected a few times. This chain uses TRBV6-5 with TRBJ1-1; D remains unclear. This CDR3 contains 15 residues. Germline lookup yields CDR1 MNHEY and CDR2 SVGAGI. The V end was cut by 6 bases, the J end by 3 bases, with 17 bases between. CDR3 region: CASSLRTGGHTEAFF. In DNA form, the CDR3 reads TGTGCCAGCAGCCTACGAACTGGAGGGCACACTGAAGCTTTCTTT.

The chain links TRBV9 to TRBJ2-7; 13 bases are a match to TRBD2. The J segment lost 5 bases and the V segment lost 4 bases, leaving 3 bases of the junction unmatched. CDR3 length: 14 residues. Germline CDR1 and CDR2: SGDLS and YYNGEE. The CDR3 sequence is CASSSGTSGNEQYF. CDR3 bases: TGTGCCAGCAGCTCCGGGACTAGCGGGAACGAGCAGTACTTC. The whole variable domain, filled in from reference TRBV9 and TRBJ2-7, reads DSGVTQTPKHLITATGQRVTLRCSPRSGDLSVYWYQQSLDQGLQFLIQYYNGEERAKGNILERFSAQQFPDLHSELNLSSLELGDSALYFCASSSGTSGNEQYFGPGTRLTVT.

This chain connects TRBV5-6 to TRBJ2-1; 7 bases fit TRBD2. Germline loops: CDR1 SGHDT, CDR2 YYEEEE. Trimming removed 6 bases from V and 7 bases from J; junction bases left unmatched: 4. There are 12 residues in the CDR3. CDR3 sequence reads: CASKERGNEQFF. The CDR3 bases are TGTGCCAGCAAGGAGCGGGGTAATGAGCAGTTCTTC.

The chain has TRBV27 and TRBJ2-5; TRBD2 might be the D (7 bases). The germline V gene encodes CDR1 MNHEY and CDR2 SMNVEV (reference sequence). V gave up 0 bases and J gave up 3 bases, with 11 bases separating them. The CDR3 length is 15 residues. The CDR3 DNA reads TGTGCCAGCAGTTTATCCGGGGGGCCGAAAGAGACCCAGTACTTC. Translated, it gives CASSLSGGPKETQYF.

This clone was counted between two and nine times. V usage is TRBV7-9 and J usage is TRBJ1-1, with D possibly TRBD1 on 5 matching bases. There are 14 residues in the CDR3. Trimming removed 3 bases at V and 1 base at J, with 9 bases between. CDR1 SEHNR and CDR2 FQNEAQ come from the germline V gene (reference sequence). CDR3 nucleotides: TGTGCCAGCAGCTTTAATACAGGGAACACTGAAGCTTTCTTT. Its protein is CASSFNTGNTEAFF.

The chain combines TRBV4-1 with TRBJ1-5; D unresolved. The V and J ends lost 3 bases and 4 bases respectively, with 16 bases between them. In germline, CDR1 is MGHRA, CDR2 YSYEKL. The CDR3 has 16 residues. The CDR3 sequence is CASSHPGESPNQPQHF. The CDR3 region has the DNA TGCGCCAGCAGCCATCCCGGGGAGTCTCCTAATCAGCCCCAGCATTTT.

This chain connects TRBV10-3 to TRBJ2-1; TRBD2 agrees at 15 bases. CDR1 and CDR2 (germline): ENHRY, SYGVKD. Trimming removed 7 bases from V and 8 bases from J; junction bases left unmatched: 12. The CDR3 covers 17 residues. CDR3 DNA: TGTGCCATCACCATGGGGGGACTAGCGGGAGGCAGCCATGAGCAGTTCTTC. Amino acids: CAITMGGLAGGSHEQFF.

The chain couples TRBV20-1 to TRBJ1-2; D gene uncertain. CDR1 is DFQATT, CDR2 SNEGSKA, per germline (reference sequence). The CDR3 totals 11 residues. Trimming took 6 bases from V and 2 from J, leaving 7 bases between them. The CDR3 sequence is CSATPNYGYTF. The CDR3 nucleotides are TGCAGTGCAACTCCGAACTATGGCTACACCTTC.

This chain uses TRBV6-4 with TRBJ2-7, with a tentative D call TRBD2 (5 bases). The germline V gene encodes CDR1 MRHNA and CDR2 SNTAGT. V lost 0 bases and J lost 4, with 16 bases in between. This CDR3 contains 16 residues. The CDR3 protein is CASSDSMGAALYEQYF. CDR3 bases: TGTGCCAGCAGTGACTCGATGGGAGCGGCGCTTTACGAGCAGTACTTC.

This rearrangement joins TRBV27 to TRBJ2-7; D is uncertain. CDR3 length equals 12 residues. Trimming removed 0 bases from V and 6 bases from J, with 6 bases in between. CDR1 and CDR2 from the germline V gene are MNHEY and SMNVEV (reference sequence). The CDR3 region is CASSLSTGEQYF. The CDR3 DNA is TGTGCCAGCAGTTTATCAACCGGCGAGCAGTACTTC.

The CDR3 loop reads CASRGAVSSSTDTQYF. The CDR3 DNA reads as TGTGCCAGCAGGGGGGCGGTATCGTCAAGCACAGATACGCAGTATTTT. The V call is TRBV2, the J call TRBJ2-3, with a tentative D call TRBD1 (6 bases). The V end was cut by 6 bases, the J end by 0 bases, with 16 bases between. This CDR3 comprises 16 residues. The V gene's germline CDR1 is SNHLY and CDR2 FYNNEI.

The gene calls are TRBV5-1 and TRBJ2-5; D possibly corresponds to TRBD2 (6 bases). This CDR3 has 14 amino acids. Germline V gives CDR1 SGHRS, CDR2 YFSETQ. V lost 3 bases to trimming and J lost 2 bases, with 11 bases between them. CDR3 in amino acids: CASSWSGGQETQYF. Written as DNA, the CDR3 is TGCGCCAGCAGCTGGTCCGGGGGACAAGAGACCCAGTACTTC.

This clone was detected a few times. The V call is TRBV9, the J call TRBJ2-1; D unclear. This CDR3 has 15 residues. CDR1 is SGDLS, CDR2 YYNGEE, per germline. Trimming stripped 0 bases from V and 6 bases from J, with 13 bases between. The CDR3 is CASSVGLSAGNEQFF. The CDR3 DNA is TGTGCCAGCAGCGTAGGGCTAAGCGCCGGCAATGAGCAGTTCTTC. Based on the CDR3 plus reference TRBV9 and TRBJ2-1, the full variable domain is DSGVTQTPKHLITATGQRVTLRCSPRSGDLSVYWYQQSLDQGLQFLIQYYNGEERAKGNILERFSAQQFPDLHSELNLSSLELGDSALYFCASSVGLSAGNEQFFGPGTRLTVL.

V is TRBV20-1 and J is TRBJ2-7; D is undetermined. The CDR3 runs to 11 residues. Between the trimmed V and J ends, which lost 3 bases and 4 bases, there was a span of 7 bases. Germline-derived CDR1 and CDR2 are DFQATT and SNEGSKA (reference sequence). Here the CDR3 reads CSASVEYEQYF. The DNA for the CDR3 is TGCAGTGCTAGCGTTGAGTACGAGCAGTACTTC.

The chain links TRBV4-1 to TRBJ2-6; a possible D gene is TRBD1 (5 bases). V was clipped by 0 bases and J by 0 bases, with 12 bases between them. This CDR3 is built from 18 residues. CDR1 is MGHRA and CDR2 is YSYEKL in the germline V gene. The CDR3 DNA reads TGCGCCAGCAGCCAAGAAACAGGTCCGAGCTCTGGGGCCAACGTCCTGACTTTC. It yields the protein CASSQETGPSSGANVLTF.

In DNA form, the CDR3 reads TGTGCCAGCAGTTTATCGGGGGTGGCCGGGGAGCTGTTTTTT. As protein: CASSLSGVAGELFF. The V gene is TRBV28, the J gene TRBJ2-2; D perhaps matches TRBD2 (6 bases). The CDR3 sequence is 14 residues long. The V and J ends lost 1 base and 6 bases respectively, with 9 bases between them. CDR1 is MDHEN and CDR2 is SYDVKM in the germline V gene.

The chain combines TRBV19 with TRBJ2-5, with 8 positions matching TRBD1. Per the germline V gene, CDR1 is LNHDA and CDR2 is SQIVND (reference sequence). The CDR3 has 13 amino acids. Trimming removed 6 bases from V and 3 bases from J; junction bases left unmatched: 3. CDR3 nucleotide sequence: TGTGCCAGTAGATCGACAGGGGAAGAGACCCAGTACTTC. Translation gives CASRSTGEETQYF.

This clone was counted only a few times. The CDR3 DNA reads as TGTGCCAGCAGTCGGAGCGGGAGGGATAACAATGAGCAGTTCTTC. This sequence encodes CASSRSGRDNNEQFF. The V call is TRBV6-6, the J call TRBJ2-1; 10 bases map to TRBD2. This CDR3 spans 15 amino acids. The V gene's germline CDR1 is MNHNY and CDR2 SVGAGI (reference sequence). Trimming took 5 bases from V and 5 from J; bases not matched to a gene: 6.

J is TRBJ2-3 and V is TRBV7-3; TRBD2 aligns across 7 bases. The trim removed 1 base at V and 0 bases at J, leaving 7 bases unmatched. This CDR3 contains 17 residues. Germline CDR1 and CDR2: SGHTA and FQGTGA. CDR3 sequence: CASSLRVGGSSTDTQYF. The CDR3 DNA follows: TGTGCCAGCAGCTTAAGGGTCGGCGGGAGCAGCACAGATACGCAGTATTTT.

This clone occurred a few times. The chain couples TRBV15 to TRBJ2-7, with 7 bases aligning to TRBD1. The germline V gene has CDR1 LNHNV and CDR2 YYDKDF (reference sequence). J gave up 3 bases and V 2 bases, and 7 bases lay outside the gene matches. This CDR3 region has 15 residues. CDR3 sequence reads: CATSRTRDSLYEQYF. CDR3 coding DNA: TGTGCCACCAGCAGAACCCGGGACAGCCTCTACGAGCAGTACTTC. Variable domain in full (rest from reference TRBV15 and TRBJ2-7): DAMVIQNPRYQVTQFGKPVTLSCSQTLNHNVMYWYQQKSSQAPKLLFHYYDKDFNNEADTPDNFQSRRPNTSFCFLDIRSPGLGDTAMYLCATSRTRDSLYEQYFGPGTRLTVT.